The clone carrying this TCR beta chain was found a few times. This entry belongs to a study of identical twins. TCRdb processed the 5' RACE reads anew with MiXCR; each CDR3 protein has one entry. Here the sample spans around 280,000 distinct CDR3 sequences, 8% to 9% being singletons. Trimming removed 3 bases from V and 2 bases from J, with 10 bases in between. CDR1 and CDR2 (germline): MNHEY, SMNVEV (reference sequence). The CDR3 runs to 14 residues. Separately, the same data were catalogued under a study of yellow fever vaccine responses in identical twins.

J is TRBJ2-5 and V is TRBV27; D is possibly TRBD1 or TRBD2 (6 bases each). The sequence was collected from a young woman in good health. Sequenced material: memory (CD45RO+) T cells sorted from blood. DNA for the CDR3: TGTGCCAGCAGTTTCTGGGGGGCGCAAGAGACCCAGTACTTC. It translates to CASSFWGAQETQYF.